This T cell receptor beta chain originates from a study of response to subunit inactivated influenza vaccine (dated by TCRdb to the late 2010s). Broadly, across the study: Deep quantitative T cell receptor repertoire profiling was used in the study to track responses to a trivalent subunit inactivated influenza vaccine.

V sheds 0 bases and J sheds 0 bases, leaving 13 bases between their ends. Inclusive of the bounding cysteine and phenylalanine, the CDR3 is 17 residues long. Only CDR3 DNA is held: 51 bases, read in frame from base 1. CDR1 LNHNV and CDR2 YYDKDF were looked up in the germline V gene (reference sequence). The full study reports these points: The authors suggested that each seasonal influenza vaccination may recruit only a limited number of new T cells.

This clonotype has only a few counts. Its binding antigen is unknown. It has no much larger one-base neighbor in the sample; base qualities were not kept. To prepare the library, RT-PCR was applied. Instrument used: Illumina HiSeq 2500. Through fastp at Q25 and MiXCR, TCRdb rebuilt clones from the public reads, retaining in-frame beta chains. For every CDR3 protein sequence, its rows merge into one entry that carries the most common genes and DNA. The sample contains hundreds of thousands of distinct CDR3 sequences, less than 15% of them found a single time. In total, the top ten clones hold less than 9% of the sample.

Sequences were derived from PBMCs from blood, sampled roughly 15 days before vaccination. The sequence joins TRBV15 to TRBJ2-3, with an unclear D gene assignment. This receptor was obtained from a man aged 50-59 years who received an inactivated influenza vaccine. Donor details come from another sample of the same person, matched by shared clones. The CDR3 corresponds to CATSRDIRVTSTDTQYF. The DNA is as follows: TGTGCCACCAGCAGAGATATCCGTGTCACTAGCACAGATACGCAGTATTTT.